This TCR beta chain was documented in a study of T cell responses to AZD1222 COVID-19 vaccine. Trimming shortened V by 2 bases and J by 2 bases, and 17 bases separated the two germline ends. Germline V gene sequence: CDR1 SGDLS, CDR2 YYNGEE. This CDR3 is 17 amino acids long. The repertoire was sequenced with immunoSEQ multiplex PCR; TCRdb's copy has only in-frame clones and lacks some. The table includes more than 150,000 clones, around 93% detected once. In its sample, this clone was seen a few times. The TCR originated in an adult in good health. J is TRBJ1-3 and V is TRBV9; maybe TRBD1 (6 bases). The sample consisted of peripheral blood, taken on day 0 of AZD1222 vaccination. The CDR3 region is CASSVLDSLSPGNTIYF. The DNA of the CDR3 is TGTGCCAGCAGCGTTCTGGACAGCCTTTCACCTGGAAACACCATATATTTT. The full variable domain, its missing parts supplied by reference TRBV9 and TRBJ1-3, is DSGVTQTPKHLITATGQRVTLRCSPRSGDLSVYWYQQSLDQGLQFLIQYYNGEERAKGNILERFSAQQFPDLHSELNLSSLELGDSALYFCASSVLDSLSPGNTIYFGEGSWLTVV.